These 18 T cell receptor beta chains were sequenced from one sample in a study of blood T cell repertoires in COVID-19. Repertoires were generated with immunoSEQ multiplex PCR, while TCRdb's copy carries only in-frame clones and drops some. The sample holds 150,000 to 200,000 clones, just over 85% seen once. Sequences were obtained from peripheral blood. Every receptor here comes from a man in his sixties with acute or convalescent COVID-19.

The chain's CDR3 is CAWSAGQYNEQFF. The CDR3 bases are TGTGCCTGGAGTGCCGGACAGTACAATGAGCAGTTCTTC. The chain joins TRBV30 to TRBJ2-1; tentatively, D is TRBD1 (6 bases). In germline, CDR1 is GTSNPN, CDR2 SVGIG (reference sequence). This CDR3 contains 13 residues. Trimming stripped 1 base from V and 4 bases from J, with 8 bases between.

This sequence joins TRBV7-8 and TRBJ2-3; a possible D gene is TRBD1 (5 bases). CDR1 and CDR2 from the germline V gene are SGHVS and FQNEAQ. V was cut by 1 base and J by 6 bases, with 8 bases left in between. The CDR3 covers 13 residues. The CDR3 is CASSLDRTDTQYF. The CDR3 nucleotides read TGTGCCAGCAGCTTAGACAGGACGGATACGCAGTATTTT. Using reference TRBV7-8 and TRBJ2-3 for the parts outside the CDR3, the full variable domain is GAGVSQSPRYKVAKRGQDVALRCDPISGHVSLFWYQQALGQGPEFLTYFQNEAQLDKSGLPSDRFFAERPEGSVSTLKIQRTQQEDSAVYLCASSLDRTDTQYFGPGTRLTVL.

The DNA for the CDR3 is TGTGCCAGCAGCTTCCCACAGGGTTTCTCCTACAATGAGCAGTTCTTC. Residues: CASSFPQGFSYNEQFF. The chain combines TRBV5-8 with TRBJ2-1; possible D gene TRBD1, 6 bases. This CDR3 spans 16 amino acids. The germline V and J ends were trimmed by 2 bases and 0 bases, with 12 bases remaining between them. CDR1 SGHTS and CDR2 YDEGEE come from the germline V gene. Full variable domain (outside the CDR3, taken from reference TRBV5-8 and TRBJ2-1): EAGVTQSPTHLIKTRGQQATLRCSPISGHTSVYWYQQALGLGLQFLLWYDEGEERNRGNFPPRFSGRQFPNYSSELNVNALELEDSALYLCASSFPQGFSYNEQFFGPGTRLTVL.

The V and J genes are TRBV5-4 and TRBJ2-3, with D maybe TRBD2 (6 bases). Germline-derived CDR1 and CDR2 are SGHNT and YYREEE (reference sequence). The CDR3 totals 15 residues. V lost 1 base to trimming and J lost 1 base, with 10 bases between them. CDR3 region: CASSLPGGRTDTQYF. The CDR3 nucleotides read TGTGCCAGCAGCTTGCCAGGAGGGCGCACAGATACGCAGTATTTT.

The rearrangement links TRBV5-1 to TRBJ2-7; weak D call: TRBD2 (6 bases). CDR3 length equals 18 residues. Trimming stripped 4 bases from V and 3 bases from J, with 26 bases between. Germline lookup yields CDR1 SGHRS and CDR2 YFSETQ. CDR3 in amino acids: CASSPAGTFRLLIYEQYF. CDR3 in DNA: TGCGCCAGCAGCCCCGCCGGGACTTTTCGCCTCCTGATCTACGAGCAGTACTTC.

This clone came up once. The rearrangement uses TRBV5-1 and TRBJ2-1; 8 bases match TRBD2. This CDR3 comprises 14 residues. Unmatched junction bases numbered 4, after V lost 0 bases and J lost 8 bases. Per germline, CDR1 SGHRS and CDR2 YFSETQ. The CDR3 DNA reads TGCGCCAGCAGCTTGGGCGGGAGGACGGATGAGCAGTTCTTC. Translation gives CASSLGGRTDEQFF. Supplemented by reference TRBV5-1 and TRBJ2-1, the full variable domain reads KAGVTQTPRYLIKTRGQQVTLSCSPISGHRSVSWYQQTPGQGLQFLFEYFSETQRNKGNFPGRFSGRQFSNSRSEMNVSTLELGDSALYLCASSLGGRTDEQFFGPGTRLTVL.

This chain joins TRBV19 and TRBJ1-4; 7 bases line up with TRBD1. Trimming took 6 bases from V and 8 from J; bases not matched to a gene: 12. Per the germline V gene, CDR1 is LNHDA and CDR2 is SQIVND (reference sequence). The CDR3 length is 15 residues. CDR3 sequence reads: CASRDPGQWPEKLFF. In DNA, the CDR3 is TGTGCCAGTAGAGACCCGGGACAGTGGCCGGAAAAACTGTTTTTT.

The chain carries TRBV7-9 and TRBJ2-7; D is unresolved. This CDR3 has 14 amino acids. Trimming cost V 3 bases and J 0 bases, with 9 bases left between them. Germline CDR1 and CDR2: SEHNR and FQNEAQ (reference sequence). This CDR3 reads CASSLGPTSYEQYF. CDR3 DNA: TGTGCCAGCAGCTTGGGCCCTACCTCCTACGAGCAGTACTTC.

J is TRBJ2-5 and V is TRBV4-1, with 14 bases matching TRBD2. Trimming removed 5 bases from V and 4 bases from J; junction bases left unmatched: 6. The germline V gene encodes CDR1 MGHRA and CDR2 YSYEKL. This CDR3 has 16 amino acids. CDR3 in amino acids: CASSEGLAGVRETQYF. In DNA, the CDR3 is TGCGCCAGCAGCGAGGGACTAGCGGGAGTTAGAGAGACCCAGTACTTC.

The V gene is TRBV7-6, the J gene TRBJ2-1; 13 nucleotides agree with TRBD2. CDR1 is SGHVS and CDR2 is FNYEAQ in the germline V gene. This CDR3 region has 13 residues. The V segment lost 5 bases and the J segment 11 bases; nucleotides outside the gene matches: 3. The CDR3: CASSPGTSGKQFF. The CDR3 region has the DNA TGTGCCAGCAGCCCTGGGACTAGCGGGAAGCAGTTCTTC. The whole variable domain, remainder taken from reference TRBV7-6 and TRBJ2-1, is GAGVSQSPRYKVTKRGQDVALRCDPISGHVSLYWYRQALGQGPEFLTYFNYEAQQDKSGLPNDRFSAERPEGSISTLTIQRTEQRDSAMYRCASSPGTSGKQFFGPGTRLTVL.

The rearrangement links TRBV5-1 to TRBJ1-2; 7 bases are shared with TRBD1. CDR3 length: 13 residues. J lost 9 bases, V lost 0 bases, and 5 bases had no gene match. The V gene's germline CDR1 is SGHRS and CDR2 YFSETQ. The CDR3 DNA reads as TGCGCCAGCAGCTTGGCTACAGGGGACCGCTACACCTTC. It encodes CASSLATGDRYTF.

The chain joins TRBV3-1 (or the pseudogene TRBV3-2) to TRBJ2-7, with no clear D. Germline V gene sequence: CDR1 LGHDT, CDR2 YNNKEL (reference sequence). This CDR3 comprises 11 residues. V lost 4 bases, J lost 4 bases, and 5 bases lay in between. CDR3 in DNA: TGTGCCAGCAGCCTTCCTTACGAGCAGTACTTC. As protein: CASSLPYEQYF.

The chain employs TRBV28 and TRBJ2-7; TRBD2 matches 8 bases. CDR1 is MDHEN and CDR2 is SYDVKM in the germline V gene. This CDR3 contains 16 residues. The CDR3, as DNA: TGTGCTGCGAGACCGGGAGGGCTCCTTAGCTCCTACGAGCAGTACTTC. Its translation is CAARPGGLLSSYEQYF.

The rearrangement links TRBV5-6 to TRBJ1-2; no reliable D call. This CDR3 is 14 amino acids long. The ends were cut back, 2 bases at V and 0 bases at J, with 8 bases in the middle. The germline V gene has CDR1 SGHDT and CDR2 YYEEEE. The DNA of the CDR3 is TGTGCCAGCAGCTTCCCGGGAACTAACTATGGCTACACCTTC. It encodes CASSFPGTNYGYTF.

The chain joins TRBV5-4 to TRBJ1-3, with TRBD1 matching 7 bases. The germline V gene encodes CDR1 SGHNT and CDR2 YYREEE (reference sequence). This CDR3 spans 16 amino acids. With 3 bases clipped from V and 3 bases from J, the junction kept 9 bases outside the gene matches. The CDR3 sequence: CASSYGDRVVGNTIYF. Here the CDR3 DNA reads TGTGCCAGCAGCTACGGAGACAGGGTGGTTGGAAACACCATATATTTT.

The chain combines TRBV29-1 with TRBJ2-5; D is possibly TRBD1 (6 bases). Trimming took off 6 bases at V and 5 bases at J, with 16 bases between the two ends. Germline values: CDR1 SQVTM, CDR2 ANQGSEA. CDR3 length: 13 residues. In nucleotides, the CDR3 is TGCAGCGTCCGCAGGGGTGAGGGGGAGACCCAGTACTTC. Protein product: CSVRRGEGETQYF.

The V call is TRBV2, the J call TRBJ1-6; 9 bases match TRBD1. Looked up from germline, CDR1 is SNHLY and CDR2 is FYNNEI. This CDR3 comprises 16 residues. The J segment lost 6 bases and the V segment lost 4 bases, leaving 7 bases of the junction unmatched. As DNA, the CDR3 is TGTGCCAGCAGTGCTATGCGGGACAGGGTTAATTCACCCCTCCACTTT. As protein: CASSAMRDRVNSPLHF. Full variable domain (remainder filled in from reference TRBV2 and TRBJ1-6): EPEVTQTPSHQVTQMGQEVILRCVPISNHLYFYWYRQILGQKVEFLVSFYNNEISEKSEIFDDQFSVERPDGSNFTLKIRSTKLEDSAMYFCASSAMRDRVNSPLHFGNGTRLTVT.

V is TRBV28 and J is TRBJ2-1, with D possibly matching TRBD2 (6 bases). CDR3 size: 14 residues. Trimming took off 8 bases at V and 0 bases at J, with 11 bases between the two ends. The germline gives CDR1 MDHEN, CDR2 SYDVKM. The DNA of the CDR3 is TGTGCCAGCCGGGCGGGAAGCTCCTACAATGAGCAGTTCTTC. This sequence encodes CASRAGSSYNEQFF.